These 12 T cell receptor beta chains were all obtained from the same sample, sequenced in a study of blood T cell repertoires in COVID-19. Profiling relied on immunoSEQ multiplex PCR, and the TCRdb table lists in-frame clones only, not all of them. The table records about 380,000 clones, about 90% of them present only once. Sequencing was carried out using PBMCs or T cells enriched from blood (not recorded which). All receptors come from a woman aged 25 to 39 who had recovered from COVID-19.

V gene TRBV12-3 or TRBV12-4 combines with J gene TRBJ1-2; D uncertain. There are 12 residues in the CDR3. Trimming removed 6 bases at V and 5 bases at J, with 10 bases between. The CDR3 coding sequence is TGTGCCAGCAGCCCCGAGATATATGGCTACACCTTC. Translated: CASSPEIYGYTF.

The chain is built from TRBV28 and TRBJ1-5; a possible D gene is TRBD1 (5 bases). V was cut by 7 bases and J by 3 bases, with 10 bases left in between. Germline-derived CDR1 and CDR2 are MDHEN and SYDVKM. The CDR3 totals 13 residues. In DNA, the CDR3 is TGTGCCAGCAAGGCAGGGAACAATCAGCCCCAGCATTTT. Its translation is CASKAGNNQPQHF.

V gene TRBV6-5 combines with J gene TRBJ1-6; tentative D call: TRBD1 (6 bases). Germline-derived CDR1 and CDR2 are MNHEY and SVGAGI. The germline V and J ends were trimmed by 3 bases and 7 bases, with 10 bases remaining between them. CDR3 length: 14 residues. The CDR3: CASSYDRTNSPLHF. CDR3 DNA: TGTGCCAGCAGTTATGACAGGACCAATTCACCCCTCCACTTT.

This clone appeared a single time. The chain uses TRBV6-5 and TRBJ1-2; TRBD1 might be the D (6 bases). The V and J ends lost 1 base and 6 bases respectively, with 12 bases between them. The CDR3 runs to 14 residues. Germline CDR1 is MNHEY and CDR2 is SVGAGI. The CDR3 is CASSYLQGTNGYTF. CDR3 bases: TGTGCCAGCAGTTACTTACAGGGAACTAATGGCTACACCTTC.

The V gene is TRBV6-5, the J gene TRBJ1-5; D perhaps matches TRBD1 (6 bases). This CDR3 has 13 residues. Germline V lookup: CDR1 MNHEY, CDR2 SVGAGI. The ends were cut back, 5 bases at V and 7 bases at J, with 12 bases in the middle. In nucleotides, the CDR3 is TGTGCCAGCAGTCACAGGGAAGAGCAGCCCCAGCATTTT. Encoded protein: CASSHREEQPQHF.

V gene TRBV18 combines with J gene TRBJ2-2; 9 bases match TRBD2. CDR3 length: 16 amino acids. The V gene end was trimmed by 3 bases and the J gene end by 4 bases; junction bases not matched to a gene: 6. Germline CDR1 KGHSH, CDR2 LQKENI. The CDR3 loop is CASSPPGLATTGELFF. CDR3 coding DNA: TGTGCCAGCTCACCTCCGGGACTAGCTACCACCGGGGAGCTGTTTTTT.

The CDR3 region has the DNA TGTGCCAGCAGTTCGGCCGGACAGCATAATTCACCCCTCCACTTT. This gives the protein CASSSAGQHNSPLHF. This chain connects TRBV25-1 to TRBJ1-6; the D gene is possibly TRBD1 (6 bases). The germline V gene has CDR1 MGHDK and CDR2 SYGVNS. Trimming removed 5 bases from V and 5 bases from J, with 13 bases in between. The CDR3 contains 15 residues.

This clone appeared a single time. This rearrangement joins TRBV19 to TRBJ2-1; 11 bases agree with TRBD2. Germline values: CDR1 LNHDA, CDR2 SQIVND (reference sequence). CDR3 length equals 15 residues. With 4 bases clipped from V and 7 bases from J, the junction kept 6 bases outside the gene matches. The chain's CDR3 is CASSRLAGPQNEQFF. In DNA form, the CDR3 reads TGTGCCAGTAGTAGACTAGCGGGACCCCAGAATGAGCAGTTCTTC.

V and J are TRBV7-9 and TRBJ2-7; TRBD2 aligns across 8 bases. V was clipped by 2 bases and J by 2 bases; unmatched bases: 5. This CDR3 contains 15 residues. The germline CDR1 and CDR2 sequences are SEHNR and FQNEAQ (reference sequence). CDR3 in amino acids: CASSLRAGGPYEQYF. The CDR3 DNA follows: TGTGCCAGCAGCTTACGGGCGGGGGGCCCCTACGAGCAGTACTTC.

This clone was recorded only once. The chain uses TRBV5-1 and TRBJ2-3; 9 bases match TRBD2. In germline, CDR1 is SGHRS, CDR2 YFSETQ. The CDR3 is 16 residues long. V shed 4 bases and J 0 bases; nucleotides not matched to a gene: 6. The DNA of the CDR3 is TGCGCCAGCAGCGCAACCGGGACTAGCAGCACAGATACGCAGTATTTT. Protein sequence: CASSATGTSSTDTQYF.

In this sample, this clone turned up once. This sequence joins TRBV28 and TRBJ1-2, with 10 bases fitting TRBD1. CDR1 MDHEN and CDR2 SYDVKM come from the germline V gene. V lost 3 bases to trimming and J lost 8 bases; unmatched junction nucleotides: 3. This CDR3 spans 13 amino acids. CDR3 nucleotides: TGTGCCAGCAGTTTGACAGGGGGCAAAGGCTACACCTTC. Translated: CASSLTGGKGYTF.

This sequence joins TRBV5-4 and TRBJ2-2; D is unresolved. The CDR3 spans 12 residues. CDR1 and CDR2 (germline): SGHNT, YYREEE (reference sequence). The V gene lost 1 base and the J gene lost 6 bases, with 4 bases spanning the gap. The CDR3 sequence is CASSLHSGELFF. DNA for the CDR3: TGTGCCAGCAGCTTGCATTCCGGGGAGCTGTTTTTT.